Presented here are 20 T cell receptor beta chains from one specimen sequenced in a study of tumor and adjacent non-tumor tissue in lung cancer. RNA was extracted from bulk tissue without any cell sorting. The library came from three nested PCR rounds adapted from ARM-PCR protocols. TCRdb re-called the multiplex PCR reads with MiXCR, one entry per CDR3 protein. The data show 75,000 to 80,000 distinct CDR3 sequences, around 80% seen once. The material sequenced was lung tumor tissue. All receptors derive from a woman aged 50 to 60 with non-small cell lung cancer.

As concerns this clonotype: The junction does not match germline at one end; this may be a read error. The gene calls are TRBV20-1 and TRBJ2-7; tentatively, D is TRBD1 (6 bases). CDR3 length equals 14 residues. Germline V lookup: CDR1 DFQATT, CDR2 SNEGSKA (reference sequence). Here the CDR3 reads CRAEDRSASYDQYF. The CDR3 nucleotides are TGCAGAGCAGAAGACAGGTCCGCCTCCTACGACCAGTACTTC.

Regarding this clonotype: The conserved phenylalanine or tryptophan is not found at the CDR3 terminus, so this likely reflects a read error. The rearrangement uses TRBV20-1 and TRBJ2-7; 8 bases map to TRBD2. The germline CDR1 and CDR2 sequences are DFQATT and SNEGSKA (reference sequence). Germline trimming cut 3 bases from V and 5 bases from J; bases unmatched to any gene: 9. The CDR3 runs to 14 residues. This chain's CDR3 is CSASSSGRVNEQYL. In DNA form, the CDR3 reads TGCAGTGCTAGTTCCAGCGGGAGAGTCAACGAGCAGTACCTC.

Comments on this clonotype: Compared with germline, one end of the junction differs, possibly owing to a read error. The chain links TRBV4-1 to TRBJ1-5; 9 nucleotides agree with TRBD1. Germline CDR1 is MGHRA and CDR2 is YSYEKL. The CDR3 runs to 17 residues. The CDR3 region has the DNA TGCGCCAACAGTTACCGGGACAGGGAATATAGCAACCAGCTCCAGCATTTT. Translation: CANSYRDREYSNQLQHF.

For this clonotype: Here the CDR3 omits its conserved ending phenylalanine or tryptophan, so a read error is the likely source. The V gene is TRBV11-2, the J gene TRBJ2-2, with D uncertain. The germline V gene has CDR1 SGHAT and CDR2 FQNNGV. The CDR3 runs 13 residues. The CDR3 DNA follows: TGTGTCAGCAGCTTTGTTAGGTTCGGGGAGCTGTTTCTT. It specifies CVSSFVRFGELFL.

The V call is TRBV4-2, the J call TRBJ2-7, with 9 bases identical to TRBD2. The germline gives CDR1 LGHNA, CDR2 YNFKEQ. The junction had 8 bases not matched to a gene; V was cut back by 8 bases and J by 0 bases. The CDR3 is 15 residues long. The CDR3 DNA sequence: TGTGCCAGCGCCTTCGGACTAGCGTACTCCTACGAGCAGTACTTC. Amino acid sequence: CASAFGLAYSYEQYF.

This clonotype was recorded once. The CDR3 does not close with the conserved phenylalanine or tryptophan, likely indicating a read error. Because the CDR3's place on the DNA is in doubt, the DNA is left out and the CDR3 is given as listed by TCRdb. The gene calls are TRBV29-1 and TRBJ2-2; the table's D gene call, TRBD2, was not cross checked with the DNA. CDR1 and CDR2 from the germline V gene are SQVTM and ANQGSEA. The CDR3 spans 14 residues, counting both ends. The CDR3 spells CSVKLAERTGELII.

Comments on this clonotype: At one of its ends the junction is not consistent with the germline gene, which may arise from a read error. V gene TRBV20-1 combines with J gene TRBJ2-7; 8 bases are a match to TRBD2. The CDR3 has 13 residues. Germline CDR1 and CDR2: DFQATT and SNEGSKA (reference sequence). CDR3 sequence: CRASRDGGGKQYF. In nucleotides, the CDR3 is TGCAGAGCTAGCCGCGACGGGGGGGGGAAGCAGTACTTC.

About this clonotype: Its ends do not fully match the called genes, so a read error is possible. J is TRBJ2-7 and V is TRBV20-1; no definite D call. The CDR3 runs to 13 residues. Germline loops: CDR1 DFQATT, CDR2 SNEGSKA (reference sequence). The CDR3 sequence is CGASGQEYIEQYF. The CDR3 region has the DNA TGCGGTGCTAGTGGGCAGGAGTACATCGAGCAGTACTTC.

With respect to this clonotype: One end of the junction is discordant with germline, which a read error may explain. The chain joins TRBV20-1 to TRBJ2-7; 8 positions match TRBD1. The CDR3 totals 13 residues. The germline CDR1 and CDR2 sequences are DFQATT and SNEGSKA (reference sequence). CDR3 loop: CSAARTGSYERYF. The CDR3 nucleotides are TGCAGTGCTGCTAGGACAGGGAGCTACGAGCGGTACTTC.

To note about this clonotype: Given the absence of the conserved phenylalanine or tryptophan at the CDR3 end, a read error is likely. This rearrangement joins TRBV6-5 to TRBJ2-7, with D perhaps TRBD2 (6 bases). This CDR3 has 16 amino acids. Per the germline V gene, CDR1 is MNHEY and CDR2 is SVGAGI. With 6 bases removed from V and 2 bases from J, the gap between germline ends came to 20 bases. This chain's CDR3 is CASSGRTTGVAYEQYL. CDR3 coding DNA: TGTGCCAGCAGCGGGCGGACTACAGGCGTCGCCTACGAGCAGTACTTA.

A word on this clonotype: At one boundary the junction diverges from the germline segment, which might be a read error. The chain carries TRBV11-1 and TRBJ2-3, with TRBD1 matching over 7 bases. There are 13 residues in the CDR3. The V gene's germline CDR1 is SGHAT and CDR2 FQDESV (reference sequence). The CDR3 reads CVSRGTVMDTRYF. The CDR3, as DNA: TGTGTCAGCAGAGGGACAGTGATGGATACGCGGTATTTT.

Comment on this clonotype: Because it lacks the conserved phenylalanine or tryptophan at the end, this CDR3 is likely a read error. The chain uses TRBV7-8 and TRBJ2-7; 9 nucleotides match TRBD2. Germline V gene sequence: CDR1 SGHVS, CDR2 FQNEAQ. The junction had 10 bases not matched to a gene; V was cut back by 1 base and J by 6 bases. The CDR3 has 16 amino acids. CDR3 loop: CASSLGSSGSGFEQYL. For the CDR3, the DNA is TGTGCCAGCAGCTTAGGAAGTAGCGGGAGTGGCTTCGAGCAGTACTTA.

Worth noting for this clonotype: This is likely a read error, given that the CDR3 carries no conserved phenylalanine or tryptophan at its end. The chain employs TRBV6-6 and TRBJ2-1, with D unclear. Trimming pared 7 bases from V and 9 bases from J, leaving 16 bases between. The CDR3 runs 13 residues. Germline CDR1 reads MNHNY; CDR2 reads SVGAGI (reference sequence). The CDR3 DNA is TGTGCCAGCACCCAGACCCTTCTGTGTGAGCAGTTCTTA. It specifies CASTQTLLCEQFL.

This clonotype showed up just once. The germline gene is not matched at one end of the junction; a read error may be the cause. The chain links TRBV6-1 to TRBJ2-1; D not resolved. Germline V lookup: CDR1 MNHNS, CDR2 SASEGT. This CDR3 contains 14 residues. CDR3 nucleotide sequence: TGTGTCGCGACGCAGTCCGTCTCCTACATTGAGCAGTTCTTC. Translated: CVATQSVSYIEQFF.

By proportion, this clonotype is medium-sized. The chain uses TRBV10-3 and TRBJ2-1; D could derive from TRBD1 or TRBD2 (5 bases each). The CDR3 extends over 14 amino acids. The germline V gene encodes CDR1 ENHRY and CDR2 SYGVKD. V was pared by 3 bases and J by 3 bases, with 9 bases between. The CDR3 here is CAISDGTDYNEQFF. The CDR3 nucleotides read TGTGCCATCAGTGACGGGACGGACTACAATGAGCAGTTCTTC.

A word on this clonotype: Compared with germline, one end of the junction differs, possibly owing to a read error. V usage is TRBV4-2 and J usage is TRBJ2-3; TRBD1 or TRBD2 may be the D gene (6 bases each). CDR3 size: 15 residues. Per the germline V gene, CDR1 is LGHNA and CDR2 is YNFKEQ. The CDR3 is CASNQYREVTDTQYF. The CDR3 nucleotides are TGTGCCAGCAACCAATACAGGGAGGTCACGGATACGCAGTATTTT.

In the case of this clonotype: One junction end disagrees with the germline gene, perhaps due to a read error. V gene TRBV11-1 combines with J gene TRBJ2-3; the D is unclear. The germline V gene has CDR1 SGHAT and CDR2 FQDESV (reference sequence). This CDR3 is built from 15 residues. Written as DNA, the CDR3 is TGTGCCAGCAGCTTCTCTGTAGGGTCTACAGATACGCAGTGTTTT. Amino acids: CASSFSVGSTDTQCF.

The chain employs TRBV6-5 and TRBJ2-7; D is possibly TRBD2 (6 bases). Looked up from germline, CDR1 is MNHEY and CDR2 is SVGAGI. Trimming removed 9 bases from V and 2 bases from J, with 23 bases in between. CDR3 length equals 16 residues. Here the CDR3 DNA reads TGTGCCAGTAGCGGCCGGACTACAAGCGTCGCCTACGAGCAGTACTTC. Its protein product is CASSGRTTSVAYEQYF.

There are many counts of this clonotype. The rearrangement uses TRBV30 and TRBJ2-7; D may be TRBD1 or TRBD2 (6 bases each). The CDR3 covers 14 residues. In germline, CDR1 is GTSNPN, CDR2 SVGIG (reference sequence). V lost 3 bases and J 7 bases, leaving 19 bases between the germline ends. CDR3 in DNA: TGTGCCTGGAGCCCGGTGTCGGGGGCGGTAGAGCAGTACTTC. Its protein is CAWSPVSGAVEQYF.

Note on this clonotype: No conserved phenylalanine or tryptophan ends this CDR3, so it is likely a read error. J is TRBJ2-1 and V is TRBV10-3, with D hard to call. Per germline, CDR1 ENHRY and CDR2 SYGVKD. The CDR3 length is 14 residues. The CDR3 DNA reads as TGTACCATCAGTGAGTCTGGGGAAGACAATGAGCAGTTCGTC. It codes for CTISESGEDNEQFV.